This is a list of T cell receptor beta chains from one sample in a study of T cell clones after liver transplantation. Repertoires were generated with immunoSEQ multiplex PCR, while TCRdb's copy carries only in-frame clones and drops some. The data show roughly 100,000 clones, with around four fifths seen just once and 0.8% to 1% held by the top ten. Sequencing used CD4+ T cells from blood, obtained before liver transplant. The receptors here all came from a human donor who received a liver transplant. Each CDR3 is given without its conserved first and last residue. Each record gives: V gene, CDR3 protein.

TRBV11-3	ASSLDPVAGVEQF
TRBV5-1	ASSLRGVLTDTQY
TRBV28	ATGPPPRGNTIY
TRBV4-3	ASSQDRFPGRGSNQPQH
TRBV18	ASSQASGVSNEQF
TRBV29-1	SVLPGLGKHEQY
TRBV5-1	ASSYRGPTEAF
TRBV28	ATYPSGAEAF
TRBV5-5	ASSLGSQFYGYT
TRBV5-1	ASSPWSADFNSPLH
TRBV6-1	ASRPGHLAKNIQY
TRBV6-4	AQLNFYEQY
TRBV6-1	ASSIGLADTQY
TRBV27	ASSQRDSPSYGYT
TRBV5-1	ASSLVAGPGNTIY
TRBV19	ASSIFGTRNTEAF
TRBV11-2	ASSSSGESTDTQY
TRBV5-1	ASSSSGRGLTDTQY
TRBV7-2	ASSTDRAERPQH
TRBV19	ASSIGYRTGGGIYGYT
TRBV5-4	ASSPWLGLNTEAF
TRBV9	ASSAGLAGTYQETQY
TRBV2	ASRVSGWNTEAF
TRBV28	ASSLGGKGYT
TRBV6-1	ASSGMFNTQY
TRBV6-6	ASSYEGRGVNQPQH
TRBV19	ASSTGTNTEAF
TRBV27	ASSCWA